Listed below are T cell receptor beta chains from one sample, sequenced in a study of shared clonotypes between healthy human individuals. The assay was immunoSEQ multiplex PCR, and TCRdb's table has in-frame clones only and misses some. The sample gives roughly 1,000,000 clones, more than 75% of which show up once; approximately 0.56% is in the top ten. Specimen: memory CD4+ T cells from PBMCs. These receptors were collected from a young man in good health. Some clones in this sample may be carry-over from other donors' samples. CDR3s include the opening cysteine and the closing phenylalanine or tryptophan. Each record gives: D gene, clone size, J gene, V gene, CDR3 protein, CDR3 DNA. The D gene is left open where the match is weak. Size tells how often a clone was seen (once, few, many) or the class of an expanded clone, and some rows leave it out.

d_call: NA
clone_size: NA
j_call: TRBJ2-7
v_call: TRBV4-1
cdr3_aa: CASSPGGLGVYEQYF
cdr3_nt: TGCGCCAGCAGCCCTGGGGGCCTGGGGGTCTACGAGCAGTACTTC

d_call: TRBD1
clone_size: NA
j_call: TRBJ1-2
v_call: TRBV28
cdr3_aa: CASNPSTGVNYGYTF
cdr3_nt: TGTGCCAGCAACCCGTCCACAGGGGTTAACTATGGCTACACCTTC

d_call: NA
clone_size: few
j_call: TRBJ1-2
v_call: TRBV2
cdr3_aa: CASSVSQGTNYGYTF
cdr3_nt: TGTGCCAGCAGTGTATCCCAGGGTACTAACTATGGCTACACCTTC

d_call: TRBD1
clone_size: NA
j_call: TRBJ2-1
v_call: TRBV4-1
cdr3_aa: CASSPGLQGRDEQFF
cdr3_nt: TGCGCCAGCAGCCCAGGGCTACAGGGGCGAGATGAGCAGTTCTTC

d_call: NA
clone_size: NA
j_call: TRBJ1-1
v_call: TRBV5-1
cdr3_aa: CASSLSISSDRPSEAFF
cdr3_nt: TGCGCCAGCAGCTTGTCGATTTCGAGTGACAGGCCCTCTGAAGCTTTCTTT

d_call: NA
clone_size: NA
j_call: TRBJ1-5
v_call: TRBV23-1
cdr3_aa: CASSRFRAPRLYSNQPQHF
cdr3_nt: TGCGCCAGCAGTCGGTTCCGGGCCCCCCGACTATATAGCAATCAGCCCCAGCATTTT

d_call: TRBD1
clone_size: NA
j_call: TRBJ2-7
v_call: TRBV19
cdr3_aa: CASSTLGQGVGEQYF
cdr3_nt: TGTGCCAGTAGTACGCTGGGACAGGGAGTCGGGGAGCAGTACTTC

d_call: NA
clone_size: once
j_call: TRBJ1-2
v_call: TRBV6-5
cdr3_aa: CASSYLRGQGYGYTF
cdr3_nt: TGTGCCAGCAGTTACTTGCGGGGGCAGGGCTATGGCTACACCTTC

d_call: TRBD1
clone_size: NA
j_call: TRBJ2-1
v_call: TRBV27
cdr3_aa: CASSFRPLRGTGDYEQFF
cdr3_nt: TGTGCCAGCAGTTTTCGGCCGTTAAGGGGGACAGGGGACTATGAGCAGTTCTTC

d_call: NA
clone_size: once
j_call: TRBJ2-2
v_call: TRBV30
cdr3_aa: CAWSVLGSTGELFF
cdr3_nt: TGTGCCTGGAGTGTACTAGGAAGCACCGGGGAGCTGTTTTTT

d_call: NA
clone_size: few
j_call: TRBJ2-5
v_call: TRBV27
cdr3_aa: CASSPIGRAQETQYF
cdr3_nt: TGTGCCAGCAGTCCTATAGGCCGGGCGCAAGAGACCCAGTACTTC

d_call: NA
clone_size: NA
j_call: TRBJ2-5
v_call: TRBV7-9
cdr3_aa: CASSLTSSETQYF
cdr3_nt: TGTGCCAGCAGCTTAACTAGTTCGGAGACCCAGTACTTC

d_call: NA
clone_size: NA
j_call: TRBJ2-5
v_call: TRBV5-1
cdr3_aa: CASSLDFQETQYF
cdr3_nt: TGCGCCAGCAGCTTGGATTTTCAAGAGACCCAGTACTTC

d_call: NA
clone_size: NA
j_call: TRBJ2-1
v_call: TRBV11-3
cdr3_aa: CASSLVGAGEQFF
cdr3_nt: TGTGCCAGCAGCTTAGTAGGTGCAGGTGAGCAGTTCTTC

d_call: NA
clone_size: NA
j_call: TRBJ2-5
v_call: TRBV28
cdr3_aa: CASSVPGQTQETQYF
cdr3_nt: TGTGCCAGCAGTGTTCCGGGACAAACTCAAGAGACCCAGTACTTC

d_call: NA
clone_size: few
j_call: TRBJ2-6
v_call: TRBV5-1
cdr3_aa: CASTEMPGVGANVLTF
cdr3_nt: TGCGCCAGCACTGAGATGCCAGGGGTTGGGGCCAACGTCCTGACTTTC

d_call: TRBD2
clone_size: NA
j_call: TRBJ2-5
v_call: TRBV5-4
cdr3_aa: CASSFKREWETQYF
cdr3_nt: TGTGCCAGCAGCTTTAAGCGGGAATGGGAGACCCAGTACTTC

d_call: NA
clone_size: NA
j_call: TRBJ1-1
v_call: TRBV28
cdr3_aa: CASTLPRVTEAFF
cdr3_nt: TGTGCCAGCACCCTGCCGCGGGTCACTGAAGCTTTCTTT

d_call: NA
clone_size: NA
j_call: TRBJ2-3
v_call: TRBV21-1
cdr3_aa: CASSKGLGGRYLLRTDTQYF
cdr3_nt: TGTGCCAGCAGCAAAGGGTTGGGCGGGAGGTACCTTCTTCGCACAGATACGCAGTATTTT

d_call: NA
clone_size: NA
j_call: TRBJ2-1
v_call: TRBV5-1
cdr3_aa: CASSLAAARGEQFF
cdr3_nt: TGCGCCAGCAGCTTGGCGGCGGCCCGGGGTGAGCAGTTCTTC

d_call: TRBD1
clone_size: once
j_call: TRBJ2-7
v_call: TRBV4-1
cdr3_aa: CASSSRDRALEQYF
cdr3_nt: TGCGCCAGCAGCAGCCGGGACAGGGCTCTCGAGCAGTACTTC

d_call: TRBD1
clone_size: NA
j_call: TRBJ2-5
v_call: TRBV6-1
cdr3_aa: CASSKTGRETQYF
cdr3_nt: TGTGCCAGCAGTAAGACAGGGCGGGAGACCCAGTACTTC

d_call: TRBD1
clone_size: few
j_call: TRBJ1-1
v_call: TRBV2
cdr3_aa: CASRGTGNTEAFF
cdr3_nt: TGTGCCAGCAGGGGGACAGGGAACACTGAAGCTTTCTTT

d_call: NA
clone_size: once
j_call: TRBJ1-2
v_call: TRBV9
cdr3_aa: CASSDIRGTSNYGYTF
cdr3_nt: TGTGCCAGCAGCGACATCCGGGGTACCTCTAACTATGGCTACACCTTC

d_call: NA
clone_size: once
j_call: TRBJ1-2
v_call: TRBV5-4
cdr3_aa: CASSPGGYGYTF
cdr3_nt: TGTGCCAGCAGCCCGGGGGGCTATGGCTACACCTTC

d_call: TRBD2
clone_size: NA
j_call: TRBJ2-7
v_call: TRBV5-8
cdr3_aa: CASSTGDYGYF
cdr3_nt: TGTGCCAGCAGCACCGGGGACTATGGGTACTTC

d_call: TRBD2
clone_size: NA
j_call: TRBJ2-2
v_call: TRBV9
cdr3_aa: CASSWDYNTGELFF
cdr3_nt: TGTGCCAGCAGCTGGGACTACAACACCGGGGAGCTGTTTTTT

d_call: NA
clone_size: NA
j_call: TRBJ2-7
v_call: TRBV30
cdr3_aa: CAWSGVGEYEQYF
cdr3_nt: TGTGCCTGGAGTGGGGTCGGCGAATACGAGCAGTACTTC

d_call: TRBD2
clone_size: NA
j_call: TRBJ2-7
v_call: TRBV28
cdr3_aa: CASSRVLGGVDEQYF
cdr3_nt: TGTGCCAGCAGTCGGGTACTGGGGGGGGTCGACGAGCAGTACTTC

d_call: TRBD1
clone_size: NA
j_call: TRBJ2-7
v_call: TRBV2
cdr3_aa: CASTQGGSGEQYF
cdr3_nt: TGTGCCAGCACCCAAGGGGGCTCCGGGGAGCAGTACTTC

d_call: NA
clone_size: NA
j_call: TRBJ2-1
v_call: TRBV5-4
cdr3_aa: CASSPEGLIGGNEQFF
cdr3_nt: TGTGCCAGCAGCCCGGAGGGACTGATCGGCGGTAATGAGCAGTTCTTC

d_call: TRBD2
clone_size: NA
j_call: TRBJ2-7
v_call: TRBV28
cdr3_aa: CASSLLSGGLYEQYF
cdr3_nt: TGTGCCAGCAGTTTACTTAGCGGGGGCCTCTACGAGCAGTACTTC

d_call: NA
clone_size: NA
j_call: TRBJ1-1
v_call: TRBV5-1
cdr3_aa: CASSLEQGTEAFF
cdr3_nt: TGCGCCAGCAGCTTGGAACAGGGCACTGAAGCTTTCTTT

d_call: NA
clone_size: NA
j_call: TRBJ2-4
v_call: TRBV9
cdr3_aa: CASSVDSGLDIQYF
cdr3_nt: TGTGCCAGCAGCGTAGATAGCGGCTTAGACATTCAGTACTTC

d_call: NA
clone_size: NA
j_call: TRBJ2-2
v_call: TRBV2
cdr3_aa: CASSEQQMNTGELFF
cdr3_nt: TGTGCCAGCAGTGAACAACAGATGAACACCGGGGAGCTGTTTTTT

d_call: TRBD2
clone_size: NA
j_call: TRBJ2-7
v_call: TRBV19
cdr3_aa: CASSAQLAGGQQYF
cdr3_nt: TGTGCCAGTAGTGCTCAACTAGCGGGAGGGCAGCAGTACTTC

d_call: TRBD1
clone_size: NA
j_call: TRBJ1-4
v_call: TRBV2
cdr3_aa: CASSKQGLTNEKLFF
cdr3_nt: TGTGCCAGTTCTAAACAGGGGTTAACTAATGAAAAACTGTTTTTT

d_call: TRBD1
clone_size: NA
j_call: TRBJ2-1
v_call: TRBV4-3
cdr3_aa: CASRPASGTGRDEQFF
cdr3_nt: TGCGCCAGCAGACCAGCCTCGGGGACAGGGCGGGATGAGCAGTTCTTC

d_call: TRBD1
clone_size: NA
j_call: TRBJ2-7
v_call: TRBV27
cdr3_aa: CASSPLGTGATYEQYF
cdr3_nt: TGTGCCAGCAGTCCCCTCGGGACAGGTGCCACCTACGAGCAGTACTTC

d_call: NA
clone_size: NA
j_call: TRBJ1-1
v_call: TRBV6-5
cdr3_aa: CASSYSSELEAFF
cdr3_nt: TGTGCCAGCAGTTACTCATCAGAGCTTGAAGCTTTCTTT

d_call: NA
clone_size: NA
j_call: TRBJ2-5
v_call: TRBV29-1
cdr3_aa: CSVNRDGETQYF
cdr3_nt: TGCAGCGTAAACAGGGATGGGGAGACCCAGTACTTC

d_call: NA
clone_size: NA
j_call: TRBJ1-1
v_call: TRBV4-1
cdr3_aa: CASSPLTGSGPFEAFF
cdr3_nt: TGCGCCAGCAGCCCCCTCACCGGCAGTGGCCCCTTTGAAGCTTTCTTT

d_call: TRBD2
clone_size: once
j_call: TRBJ2-3
v_call: TRBV9
cdr3_aa: CASSVSLSGGSTDTQYF
cdr3_nt: TGTGCCAGCAGCGTTTCCCTGAGCGGGGGGAGCACAGATACGCAGTATTTT

d_call: NA
clone_size: NA
j_call: TRBJ2-3
v_call: TRBV28
cdr3_aa: CASRRPETDTQYF
cdr3_nt: TGTGCCAGCAGGCGACCGGAAACAGATACGCAGTATTTT

d_call: NA
clone_size: few
j_call: TRBJ2-4
v_call: TRBV2
cdr3_aa: CASRVTREGKNIQYF
cdr3_nt: TGTGCCAGCAGGGTCACCCGCGAGGGCAAAAACATTCAGTACTTC

d_call: TRBD1
clone_size: NA
j_call: TRBJ1-6
v_call: TRBV19
cdr3_aa: CASSIENRDRGNSPLHF
cdr3_nt: TGTGCCAGTAGTATAGAGAACCGGGACAGGGGGAATTCACCCCTCCACTTT

d_call: NA
clone_size: many
j_call: TRBJ1-1
v_call: TRBV5-8
cdr3_aa: CASSLGTNTEAFF
cdr3_nt: TGTGCCAGCAGCTTAGGTACGAACACTGAAGCTTTCTTT

d_call: NA
clone_size: NA
j_call: TRBJ1-2
v_call: TRBV27
cdr3_aa: CASSYRMGYGYTF
cdr3_nt: TGTGCCAGCAGTTACCGAATGGGCTATGGCTACACCTTC

d_call: NA
clone_size: few
j_call: TRBJ1-2
v_call: TRBV5-1
cdr3_aa: CASGMGSTNYGYTF
cdr3_nt: TGCGCCAGCGGTATGGGCAGTACTAACTATGGCTACACCTTC

d_call: NA
clone_size: NA
j_call: TRBJ2-1
v_call: TRBV7-8
cdr3_aa: CASSPYRVSYNEQFF
cdr3_nt: TGTGCCAGCAGCCCTTACAGGGTTTCCTACAATGAGCAGTTCTTC

d_call: TRBD2
clone_size: NA
j_call: TRBJ2-1
v_call: TRBV7-3
cdr3_aa: CASSLNRDYDNEQFF
cdr3_nt: TGTGCCAGCAGCCTCAACCGGGACTACGACAATGAGCAGTTCTTC

d_call: NA
clone_size: NA
j_call: TRBJ2-7
v_call: TRBV10-3
cdr3_aa: CATRQGGGEQYF
cdr3_nt: TGTGCCACTCGCCAGGGGGGAGGCGAGCAGTACTTC

d_call: TRBD2
clone_size: NA
j_call: TRBJ2-1
v_call: TRBV5-1
cdr3_aa: CASSRNSGVGNEQFF
cdr3_nt: TGCGCCAGCAGTCGGAATAGCGGGGTCGGAAATGAGCAGTTCTTC

d_call: NA
clone_size: once
j_call: TRBJ2-7
v_call: TRBV5-8
cdr3_aa: CASSSWGEQYF
cdr3_nt: TGTGCCAGCAGCTCGTGGGGCGAGCAGTACTTC

d_call: NA
clone_size: NA
j_call: TRBJ2-5
v_call: TRBV5-1
cdr3_aa: CASSLGSRGVETQYF
cdr3_nt: TGCGCCAGCAGCTTGGGGTCGCGGGGAGTGGAGACCCAGTACTTC